This T cell receptor beta chain was sequenced during a study of tumor and adjacent non-tumor tissue in lung cancer. Study-level points and caveats: Higher tumor TCR diversity was associated with shorter survival.

About this clonotype itself: Its antigen is unidentified. This may be a read error, as it is one base from a much larger clone.

Germline CDR1 MNHEY, CDR2 SVGAGI. The CDR3 is 11 amino acids. No cell sorting was done before RNA was extracted from the tissue. Three rounds of nested PCR, following a modified ARM-PCR protocol, produced the TCRbeta library. MiXCR was run by TCRdb on the multiplex PCR reads, yielding one entry per CDR3 protein. The profile shows tens of thousands of distinct CDR3 sequences, almost 60% of them singletons. This chain connects TRBV6-5 to TRBJ2-1, with D unclear. Sequencing input: lung tumor tissue. This clonotype originated in a man in his fifties with non-small cell lung cancer. This CDR3 is CASRGYKEQFF. CDR3 coding DNA: TGTGCCAGCAGGGGGTACAAAGAGCAGTTCTTC.